Described below is a single TCR beta chain sequence and its context. The CDR3 spans 14 residues. V was shortened by 4 bases and J by 3 bases, with 13 bases between the two germline ends. Germline V CDR1 and CDR2: SGHTA, FQGNSA. Template switching by 5'RACE produced TCR cDNA, adding a universal primer site and UMIs. TCRdb used MiXCR to reprocess the 5' RACE reads, holding one entry per CDR3 protein. This sample has about 400,000 distinct CDR3 sequences, with approximately 10% found just once. This sample stems from a study of T cells after yellow fever vaccination. Overall study context: Libraries from low-cell-number fractions were prepared with the SMART-Seq v4 Ultra Low Input RNA kit.

The sequencing here drew on PBMCs, taken on the day of the first yellow fever vaccination. The sequence derives from a young man who received the YFV17D yellow fever vaccine. This chain connects TRBV7-2 to TRBJ2-7, with a weak D call TRBD1 (6 bases). CDR3 nucleotide sequence: TGTGCCAGCAGCTCCGGACAGAGTGTCTACGAGCAGTACTTC. It specifies CASSSGQSVYEQYF.